One and the same sample provided the 2 T cell receptor beta chains below, sequenced in a study of blood T cell repertoires in COVID-19. Libraries were prepared by immunoSEQ multiplex PCR; TCRdb keeps only in-frame clonotypes and omits some of them. The sample holds tens of thousands of clones, 80% to 90% seen once. The source material was PBMCs or T cells enriched from blood (not recorded which). The receptors here all came from a woman between 35 and 50 years old with acute COVID-19.

The chain joins TRBV6-1 to TRBJ2-7; D is uncertain. This CDR3 has 12 residues. V lost 3 bases to trimming and J lost 3 bases, with 6 bases between them. Germline CDR1 MNHNS, CDR2 SASEGT. The CDR3 here is CASSDTVYEQYV. CDR3 bases: TGTGCCAGCAGTGATACAGTCTACGAGCAGTACGTC.

The chain combines TRBV5-6 with TRBJ1-1, with a possible D match to TRBD1 (5 bases). V was cut by 0 bases and J by 3 bases, with 9 bases left in between. CDR3 length: 14 amino acids. CDR1 is SGHDT, CDR2 YYEEEE, per germline. For the CDR3, the DNA is TGTGCCAGCAGCTTGGCAGGGTTCGACACTGAAGCTTTCTTT. Encoded protein: CASSLAGFDTEAFF.